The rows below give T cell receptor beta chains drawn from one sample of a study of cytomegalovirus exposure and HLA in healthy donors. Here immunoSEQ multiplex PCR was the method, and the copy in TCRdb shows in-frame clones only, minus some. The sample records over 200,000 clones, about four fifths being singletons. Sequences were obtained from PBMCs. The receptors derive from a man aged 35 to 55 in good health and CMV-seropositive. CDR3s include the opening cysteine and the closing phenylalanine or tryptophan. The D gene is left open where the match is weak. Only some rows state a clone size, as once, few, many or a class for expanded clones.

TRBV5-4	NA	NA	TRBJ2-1	CASSQNYNEQFF	TGTGCCAGCAGCCAAAACTACAATGAGCAGTTCTTC
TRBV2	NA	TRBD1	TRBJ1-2	CASSALGQSSRGYTF	TGTGCCAGCAGTGCCCTGGGACAGTCCTCTCGGGGCTACACCTTC
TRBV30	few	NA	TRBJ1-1	CAWSPQAGIATEAFF	TGTGCCTGGAGTCCCCAGGCGGGGATCGCCACTGAAGCTTTCTTT
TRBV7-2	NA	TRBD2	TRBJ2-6	CASSRRRLATGANVLTF	TGTGCCAGCAGCCGTAGACGACTAGCGACTGGGGCCAACGTCCTGACTTTC
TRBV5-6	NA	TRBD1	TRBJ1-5	CASSSTGGAYNQPQHF	TGTGCCAGCAGCTCGACAGGGGGCGCTTACAATCAGCCCCAGCATTTT
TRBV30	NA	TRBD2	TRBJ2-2	CAWSVMGTGRAGELFF	TGTGCCTGGAGTGTAATGGGTACCGGGAGGGCCGGGGAGCTGTTTTTT
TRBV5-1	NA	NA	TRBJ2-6	CASSLEQDGANVLTF	TGCGCCAGCAGCTTGGAACAGGACGGGGCCAACGTCCTGACTTTC
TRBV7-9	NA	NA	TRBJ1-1	CASSLAGGDEAFF	TGTGCCAGCAGCTTAGCTGGGGGGGATGAAGCTTTCTTT
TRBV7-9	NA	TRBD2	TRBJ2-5	CASSFGLAGGPAETQYF	TGTGCCAGCAGCTTTGGACTAGCGGGAGGGCCTGCGGAGACCCAGTACTTC
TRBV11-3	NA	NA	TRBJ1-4	CASSSIQGQKLFF	TGTGCCAGCAGCTCGATCCAGGGTCAAAAACTGTTTTTT
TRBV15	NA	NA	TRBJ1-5	CATSDRYSNQPQHF	TGTGCCACCTCCGACAGATATAGCAATCAGCCCCAGCATTTT
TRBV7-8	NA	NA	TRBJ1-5	CASSLAVEWNQPQHF	TGTGCCAGCAGCTTAGCGGTAGAATGGAATCAGCCCCAGCATTTT
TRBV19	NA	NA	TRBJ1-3	CASSSPDSSGNTIYF	TGTGCCAGTAGTAGCCCCGACAGCTCTGGAAACACCATATATTTT
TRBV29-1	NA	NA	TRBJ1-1	CSVVGGWTEAFF	TGCAGCGTTGTTGGGGGGTGGACTGAAGCTTTCTTT
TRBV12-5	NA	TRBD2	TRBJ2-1	CASEPGLSNNEQFF	TGTGCTAGTGAGCCGGGACTAAGTAACAATGAGCAGTTCTTC
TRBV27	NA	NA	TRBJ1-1	CASRSGVGAFF	TGTGCCAGCAGATCAGGGGTTGGAGCTTTCTTT
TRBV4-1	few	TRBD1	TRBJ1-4	CASSLGTEGEKLFF	TGCGCCAGCAGCCTCGGGACAGAAGGGGAAAAACTGTTTTTT
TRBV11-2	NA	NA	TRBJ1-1	CASSLVANTEAFF	TGTGCCAGCAGCTTGGTAGCGAACACTGAAGCTTTCTTT
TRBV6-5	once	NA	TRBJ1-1	CASSYSRQYTEAFF	TGTGCCAGCAGTTACTCGCGACAGTACACTGAAGCTTTCTTT
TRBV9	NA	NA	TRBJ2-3	CASSVEGSGYMDTQYF	TGTGCCAGCAGCGTAGAGGGTAGCGGATATATGGATACGCAGTATTTT
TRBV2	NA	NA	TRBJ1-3	CASSERRNTIYF	TGTGCCAGCAGTGAGCGGAGAAACACCATATATTTT
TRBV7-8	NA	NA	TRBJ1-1	CASITPGEEAFF	TGTGCCAGCATCACCCCCGGGGAGGAAGCTTTCTTT
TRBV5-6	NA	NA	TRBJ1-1	CASSSRQWNTEAFF	TGTGCCAGCAGCTCTCGACAGTGGAACACTGAAGCTTTCTTT
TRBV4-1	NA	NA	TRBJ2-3	CASGSAGGMDTQYF	TGCGCCAGCGGCAGCGCAGGCGGGATGGATACGCAGTATTTT
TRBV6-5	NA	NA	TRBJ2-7	CASSYQAYREQYF	TGTGCCAGCAGTTACCAGGCCTACCGCGAGCAGTACTTC
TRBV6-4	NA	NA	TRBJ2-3	CASSPGLSTDTQYF	TGTGCCAGCAGTCCGGGACTCAGCACAGATACGCAGTATTTT
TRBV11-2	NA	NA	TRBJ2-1	CASSLSWNEQFF	TGTGCCAGCAGCCTATCTTGGAATGAGCAGTTCTTC
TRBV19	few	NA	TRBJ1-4	CASSLAHDTLGSNEKLFF	TGTGCCAGTAGCCTAGCCCACGACACGTTGGGAAGTAATGAAAAACTGTTTTTT
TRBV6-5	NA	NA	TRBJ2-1	CASGVGGPNEQFF	TGTGCCAGCGGAGTCGGAGGGCCTAATGAGCAGTTCTTC
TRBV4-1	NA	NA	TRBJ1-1	CASSQDGQGWAMNTEALF	TGCGCCAGCAGCCAAGATGGGCAGGGGTGGGCCATGAACACTGAAGCTCTCTTT
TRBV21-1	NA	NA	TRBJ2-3	CASSKFHRGLVSDTQYF	TGTGCCAGCAGCAAATTCCACCGGGGACTAGTGTCAGATACGCAGTATTTT
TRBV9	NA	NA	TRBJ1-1	CASSPAPGTEAFF	TGTGCCAGCAGCCCCGCCCCGGGGACTGAAGCTTTCTTT
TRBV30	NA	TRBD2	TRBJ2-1	CAWRGGASGRPNSYNEQFF	TGTGCCTGGAGGGGGGGGGCTAGCGGGAGGCCGAACTCCTACAATGAGCAGTTCTTC
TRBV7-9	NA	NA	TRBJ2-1	CASSLGAEPYNEQFF	TGTGCCAGCAGCTTAGGAGCGGAGCCTTACAATGAGCAGTTCTTC
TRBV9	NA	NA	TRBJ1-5	CASSVDGNQPQHF	TGTGCCAGCAGCGTAGACGGGAACCAGCCCCAGCATTTT
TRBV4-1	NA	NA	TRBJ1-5	CASSITRNNQPQHF	TGCGCCAGCAGCATCACCAGAAACAATCAGCCCCAGCATTTT
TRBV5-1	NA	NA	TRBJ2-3	CASSLITVGLRTDTQYF	TGCGCCAGCAGCTTGATAACGGTGGGACTTCGCACAGATACGCAGTATTTT
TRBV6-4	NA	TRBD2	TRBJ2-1	CATRLAGGPGNEQFF	TGTGCCACCCGACTAGCGGGAGGGCCTGGGAATGAGCAGTTCTTC
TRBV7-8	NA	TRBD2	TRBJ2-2	CASSFGGRLAGELFF	TGTGCCAGCAGCTTTGGCGGGAGGTTGGCCGGGGAGCTGTTTTTT
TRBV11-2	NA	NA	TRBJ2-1	CASSLVQRGNEQFF	TGTGCCAGCAGCTTAGTCCAGCGCGGGAATGAGCAGTTCTTC
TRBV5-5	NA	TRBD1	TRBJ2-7	CASSLSLDRSSYEQYF	TGTGCCAGCAGCCTGTCCTTGGACAGGAGCTCCTACGAGCAGTACTTC
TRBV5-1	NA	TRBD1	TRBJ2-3	CASSLYGTDYTDTQYF	TGCGCCAGTAGCTTGTACGGGACAGACTACACAGATACGCAGTATTTT
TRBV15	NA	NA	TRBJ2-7	CATSRDQDSYEQYF	TGTGCCACCAGCAGAGATCAGGACTCCTACGAGCAGTACTTC
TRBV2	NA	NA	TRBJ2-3	CASSEGQSTDTQYF	TGTGCCAGCAGTGAAGGACAGAGCACAGATACGCAGTATTTT
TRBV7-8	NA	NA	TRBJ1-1	CASSLATGDTEAFF	TGTGCCAGCAGCTTAGCGACAGGAGACACTGAAGCTTTCTTT
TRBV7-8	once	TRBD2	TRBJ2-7	CASSLVSTSVHEQYF	TGTGCCAGCAGTCTAGTATCGACTAGCGTCCACGAGCAGTACTTC
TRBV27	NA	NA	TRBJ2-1	CASSLSGSSYNEQFF	TGTGCCAGCAGTTTATCTGGGAGCTCCTACAATGAGCAGTTCTTC
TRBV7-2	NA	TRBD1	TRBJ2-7	CASSRSGQGNLYEQYF	TGTGCCAGCAGCCGATCGGGACAGGGGAACCTATACGAGCAGTACTTC
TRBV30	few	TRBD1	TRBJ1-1	CASYRGNTEAFF	TGTGCCTCGTACAGGGGCAACACTGAAGCTTTCTTT
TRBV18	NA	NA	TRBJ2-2	CASSFNTGELFF	TGTGCCAGTAGTTTCAACACCGGGGAGCTGTTTTTT
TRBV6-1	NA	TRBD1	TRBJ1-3	CASSGTGGRNTIYF	TGTGCCAGCAGTGGGACAGGGGGTCGAAACACCATATATTTT
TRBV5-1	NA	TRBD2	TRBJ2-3	CASLPGGNTDTQYF	TGCGCCAGCCTTCCGGGGGGTAACACAGATACGCAGTATTTT
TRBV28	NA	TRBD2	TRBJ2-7	CASSSPSGRAGYEQYF	TGTGCCAGCAGTTCCCCTAGCGGGAGGGCCGGTTACGAGCAGTACTTC
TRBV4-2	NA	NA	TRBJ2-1	CASSQELYNEQFF	TGTGCCAGCAGCCAAGAACTGTACAATGAGCAGTTCTTC
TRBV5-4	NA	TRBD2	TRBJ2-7	CASSTAGTSSYEQYF	TGTGCCAGCAGCACAGCCGGGACTAGCTCCTACGAGCAGTACTTC